Each of the 3 T cell receptor beta chains below was sequenced from the same sample in a study of blood T cell repertoires in COVID-19. Generated by immunoSEQ multiplex PCR, the TCRdb table keeps only in-frame clones and is missing some. Of about 130,000 clones in the sample, around 77% were seen once. Sample: peripheral blood. The origin of the receptors is a human donor in a cohort sampled during active COVID-19.

The V gene is TRBV5-1, the J gene TRBJ1-4; D is possibly TRBD1 (6 bases). The germline V gene encodes CDR1 SGHRS and CDR2 YFSETQ. The ends were cut back, 0 bases at V and 5 bases at J, with 11 bases in the middle. The CDR3 has 15 amino acids. CDR3 region: CASSLGWTENEKLFF. In nucleotides, the CDR3 is TGCGCCAGCAGCTTGGGCTGGACAGAGAATGAAAAACTGTTTTTT.

The chain uses TRBV15 and TRBJ1-1; D is unresolved. Germline assignment: CDR1 LNHNV and CDR2 YYDKDF (reference sequence). The CDR3 sequence is 14 residues long. Trimming shortened V by 0 bases and J by 5 bases, and 10 bases separated the two germline ends. Here the CDR3 DNA reads TGTGCCACCAGCAGAGATATGAGGGTTACTGAAGCTTTCTTT. Translation gives CATSRDMRVTEAFF. The full variable domain, in which reference TRBV15 and TRBJ1-1 provide the parts outside the CDR3, is DAMVIQNPRYQVTQFGKPVTLSCSQTLNHNVMYWYQQKSSQAPKLLFHYYDKDFNNEADTPDNFQSRRPNTSFCFLDIRSPGLGDTAMYLCATSRDMRVTEAFFGQGTRLTVV.

The chain has TRBV18 and TRBJ2-3; D might be TRBD2 (6 bases). V gave up 3 bases and J gave up 1 base, with 14 bases separating them. This CDR3 has 16 residues. CDR1 and CDR2 (germline): KGHSH, LQKENI. Here the CDR3 reads CASSPGTSSRTDTQYF. As DNA, the CDR3 is TGTGCCAGCTCACCTGGGACTTCTTCCCGCACAGATACGCAGTATTTT.